The 8 T cell receptor beta chains below come from one sample, sequenced in a study of cytomegalovirus exposure and HLA in healthy donors. Primers for the PCR totalled 60 Vbeta and 13 Jbeta. Measured with immunoSEQ multiplex PCR; TCRdb has only the in-frame clones, and not every one. The sample holds some 120,000 clones, around three quarters seen once. The sample taken for sequencing was PBMCs. Receptors originate from a middle-aged man in good health and CMV-seronegative.

V gene TRBV4-3 combines with J gene TRBJ2-5; D call uncertain. The closer fit of TRBJ2-7 to the DNA end suggests the J call may be wrong. Per germline, CDR1 LGHNA and CDR2 YSLEER. CDR3 size: 15 residues. The CDR3 loop reads CASSQDRSGIYEQYF. The CDR3 nucleotides read TGCGCCAGCAGCCAAGACAGGTCCGGAATTTACGAGCAGTACTTC.

This sequence joins TRBV7-2 and TRBJ1-3, with a weak D call TRBD1 (6 bases). Germline V CDR1 and CDR2: SGHTA, FQGNSA. The CDR3 loop spans 19 amino acids. The V end lost 4 bases, the J end lost 0 bases, and 22 bases lay between the germline ends. The CDR3 region is CASSSTLTGKADSGNTIYF. For the CDR3, the DNA is TGTGCCAGCAGCTCAACTCTAACAGGGAAAGCGGACTCTGGAAACACCATATATTTT.

V gene TRBV19 combines with J gene TRBJ1-5, with TRBD1 as a possible D gene (6 bases). Germline V gives CDR1 LNHDA, CDR2 SQIVND (reference sequence). The V and J ends lost 5 bases and 1 base respectively, with 9 bases between them. This CDR3 is built from 14 residues. CDR3 residues: CASSPQGSNQPQHF. CDR3 in DNA: TGTGCCAGTAGTCCACAGGGAAGCAATCAGCCCCAGCATTTT.

The CDR3 DNA reads as TGCGCCAGCAGCCCTTCTGTGACAGGCCCAAGCGCTGAAGCTTTCTTT. It encodes CASSPSVTGPSAEAFF. This sequence joins TRBV5-1 and TRBJ1-1, with a tentative D call TRBD1 (6 bases). The CDR3 consists of 16 residues. V lost 4 bases, J lost 6 bases, and 22 bases lay in between. Germline CDR1 is SGHRS and CDR2 is YFSETQ.

The chain carries TRBV5-1 and TRBJ2-5, with TRBD1 identical over 8 bases. This CDR3 comprises 16 residues. The germline gives CDR1 SGHRS, CDR2 YFSETQ. The J segment lost 5 bases and the V segment lost 0 bases, leaving 9 bases of the junction unmatched. The CDR3 spells CASSLDGDRGGETQYF. The CDR3 DNA reads TGCGCCAGCAGCTTGGACGGTGACAGGGGAGGTGAGACCCAGTACTTC.

CDR3 nucleotides: TGTGCCAGCAGTTATAATTACAGGGGGCAATCACCCCTCCACTTT. Translated: CASSYNYRGQSPLHF. The chain joins TRBV6-5 to TRBJ1-6, with 9 bases aligning to TRBD1. The CDR3 is 15 residues long. The germline V gene has CDR1 MNHEY and CDR2 SVGAGI. J gave up 10 bases and V 3 bases, and 7 bases lay outside the gene matches.

The genes are TRBV7-2 and TRBJ1-5, with unresolved D. The V gene's germline CDR1 is SGHTA and CDR2 FQGNSA. Trimming left V 0 bases short and J 9 bases short, with 24 bases between. This CDR3 contains 18 residues. CDR3 sequence reads: CASSLAGEGGPSSWPQHF. As DNA, the CDR3 is TGTGCCAGCAGCTTAGCTGGGGAAGGAGGGCCCTCGAGTTGGCCCCAGCATTTT.

CDR3 residues: CASGPDRGRPLGELFF. For the CDR3, the DNA is TGTGCTAGTGGTCCTGACAGGGGTCGCCCCTTGGGGGAACTGTTTTTT. V gene TRBV12-5 combines with J gene TRBJ1-4; TRBD1 aligns across 8 bases. J lost 12 bases, V lost 5 bases, and 17 bases had no gene match. The CDR3 extends over 16 amino acids. Germline assignment: CDR1 LGHNT and CDR2 FRNRAP.